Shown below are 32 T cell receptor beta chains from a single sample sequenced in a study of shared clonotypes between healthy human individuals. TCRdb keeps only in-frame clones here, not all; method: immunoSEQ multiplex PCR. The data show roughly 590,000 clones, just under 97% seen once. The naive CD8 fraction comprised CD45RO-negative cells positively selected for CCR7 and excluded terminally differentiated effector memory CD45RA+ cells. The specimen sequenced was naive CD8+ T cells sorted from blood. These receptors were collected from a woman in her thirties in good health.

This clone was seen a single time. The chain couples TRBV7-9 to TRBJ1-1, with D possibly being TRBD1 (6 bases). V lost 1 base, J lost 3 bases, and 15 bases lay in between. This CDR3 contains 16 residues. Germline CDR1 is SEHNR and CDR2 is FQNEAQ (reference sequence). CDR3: CASSLGEGGLDTEAFF. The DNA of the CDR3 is TGTGCCAGCAGCTTAGGAGAGGGGGGCTTGGACACTGAAGCTTTCTTT.

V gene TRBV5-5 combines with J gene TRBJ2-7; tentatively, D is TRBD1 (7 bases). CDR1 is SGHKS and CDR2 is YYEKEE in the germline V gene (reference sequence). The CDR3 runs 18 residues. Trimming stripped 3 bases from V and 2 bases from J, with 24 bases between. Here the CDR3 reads CASSWELVGGAGTYEQYF. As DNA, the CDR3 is TGTGCCAGCAGCTGGGAATTAGTAGGGGGCGCGGGAACCTACGAGCAGTACTTC.

The CDR3 DNA follows: TGTGCCAGCAGTGATACCGCCTACGAGCAGTACTTC. The encoded protein is CASSDTAYEQYF. The gene calls are TRBV6-1 and TRBJ2-7; no definite D call. The CDR3 has 12 amino acids. CDR1 and CDR2 (germline): MNHNS, SASEGT. Between the trimmed V and J ends, which lost 3 bases and 2 bases, there was a span of 5 bases.

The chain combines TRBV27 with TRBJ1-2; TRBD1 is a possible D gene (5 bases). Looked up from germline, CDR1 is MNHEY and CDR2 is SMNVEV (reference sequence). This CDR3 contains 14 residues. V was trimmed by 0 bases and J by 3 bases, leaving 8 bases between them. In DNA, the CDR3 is TGTGCCAGCAGTTTATCGATGGGGGACTATGGCTACACCTTC. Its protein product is CASSLSMGDYGYTF.

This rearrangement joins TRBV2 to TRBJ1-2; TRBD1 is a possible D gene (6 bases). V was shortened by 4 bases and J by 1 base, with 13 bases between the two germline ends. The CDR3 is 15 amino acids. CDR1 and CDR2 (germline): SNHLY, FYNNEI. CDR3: CASSGGRGRNYGYTF. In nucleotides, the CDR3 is TGTGCCAGCAGTGGGGGGCGGGGGCGTAACTATGGCTACACCTTC. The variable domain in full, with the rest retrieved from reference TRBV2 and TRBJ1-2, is EPEVTQTPSHQVTQMGQEVILRCVPISNHLYFYWYRQILGQKVEFLVSFYNNEISEKSEIFDDQFSVERPDGSNFTLKIRSTKLEDSAMYFCASSGGRGRNYGYTFGSGTRLTVV.

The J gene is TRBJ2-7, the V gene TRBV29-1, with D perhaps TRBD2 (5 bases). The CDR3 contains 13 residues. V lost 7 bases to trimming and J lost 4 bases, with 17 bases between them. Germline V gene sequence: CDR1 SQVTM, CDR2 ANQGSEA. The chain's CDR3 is CSGRLSEQYEQYF. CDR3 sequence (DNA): TGCAGCGGGAGGCTGTCGGAACAGTACGAGCAGTACTTC.

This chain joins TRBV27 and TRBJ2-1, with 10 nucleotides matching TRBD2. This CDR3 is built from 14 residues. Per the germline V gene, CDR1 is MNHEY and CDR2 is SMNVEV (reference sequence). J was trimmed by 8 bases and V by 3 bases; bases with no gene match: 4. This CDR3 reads CASSFGTSEYEQFF. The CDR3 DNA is TGTGCCAGCAGTTTCGGGACTAGCGAATATGAGCAGTTCTTC.

The CDR3 is CASSLAYSSYEQYF. For the CDR3, the DNA is TGTGCCAGCAGTCTAGCGTACAGCTCCTACGAGCAGTACTTC. J is TRBJ2-7 and V is TRBV6-5; maybe TRBD2 (6 bases). CDR3 length: 14 amino acids. The germline V and J ends were trimmed by 5 bases and 0 bases, with 11 bases remaining between them. CDR1 is MNHEY and CDR2 is SVGAGI in the germline V gene.

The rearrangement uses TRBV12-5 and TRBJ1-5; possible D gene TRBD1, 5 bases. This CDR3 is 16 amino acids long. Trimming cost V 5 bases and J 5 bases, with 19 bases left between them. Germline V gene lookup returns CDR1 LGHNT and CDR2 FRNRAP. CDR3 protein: CASGPPPAGLDQPQHF. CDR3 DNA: TGTGCTAGTGGTCCGCCCCCGGCAGGGCTGGATCAGCCCCAGCATTTT.

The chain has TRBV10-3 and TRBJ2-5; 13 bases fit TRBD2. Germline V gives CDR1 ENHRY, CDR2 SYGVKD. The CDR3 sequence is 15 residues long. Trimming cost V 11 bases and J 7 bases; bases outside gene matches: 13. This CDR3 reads CAPNTSGRAQGTQYF. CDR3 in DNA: TGTGCCCCGAACACTAGCGGGAGGGCCCAGGGGACCCAGTACTTC.

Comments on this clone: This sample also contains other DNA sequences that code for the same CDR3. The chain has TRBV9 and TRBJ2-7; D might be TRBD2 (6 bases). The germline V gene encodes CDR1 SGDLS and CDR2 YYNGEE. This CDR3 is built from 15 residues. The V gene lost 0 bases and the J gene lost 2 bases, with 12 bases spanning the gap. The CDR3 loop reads CASSVGASETYEQYF. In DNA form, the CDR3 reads TGTGCCAGCAGCGTAGGGGCTAGCGAAACCTACGAGCAGTACTTC. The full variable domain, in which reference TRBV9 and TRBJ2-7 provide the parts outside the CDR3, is DSGVTQTPKHLITATGQRVTLRCSPRSGDLSVYWYQQSLDQGLQFLIQYYNGEERAKGNILERFSAQQFPDLHSELNLSSLELGDSALYFCASSVGASETYEQYFGPGTRLTVT.

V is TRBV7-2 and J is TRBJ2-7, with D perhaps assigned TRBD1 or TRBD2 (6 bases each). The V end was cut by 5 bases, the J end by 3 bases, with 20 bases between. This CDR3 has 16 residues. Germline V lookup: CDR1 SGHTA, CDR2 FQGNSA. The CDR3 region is CASSKNPGEVDYEQYF. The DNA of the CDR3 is TGTGCCAGCAGCAAAAACCCAGGGGAGGTCGACTACGAGCAGTACTTC. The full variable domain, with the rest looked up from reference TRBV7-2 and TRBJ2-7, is GAGVSQSPSNKVTEKGKDVELRCDPISGHTALYWYRQSLGQGLEFLIYFQGNSAPDKSGLPSDRFSAERTGGSVSTLTIQRTQQEDSAVYLCASSKNPGEVDYEQYFGPGTRLTVT.

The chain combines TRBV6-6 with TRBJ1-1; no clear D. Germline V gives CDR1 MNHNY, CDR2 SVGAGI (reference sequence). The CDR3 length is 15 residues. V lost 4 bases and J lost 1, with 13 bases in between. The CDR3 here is CASSWVHGANTEAFF. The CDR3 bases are TGTGCCAGCAGTTGGGTGCATGGAGCGAACACTGAAGCTTTCTTT.

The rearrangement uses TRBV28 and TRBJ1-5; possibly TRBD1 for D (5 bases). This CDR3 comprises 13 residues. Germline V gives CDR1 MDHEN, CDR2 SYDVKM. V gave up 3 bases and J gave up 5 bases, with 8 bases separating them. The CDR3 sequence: CASSLLGHQPQHF. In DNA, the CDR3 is TGTGCCAGCAGTTTGCTGGGACATCAGCCCCAGCATTTT.

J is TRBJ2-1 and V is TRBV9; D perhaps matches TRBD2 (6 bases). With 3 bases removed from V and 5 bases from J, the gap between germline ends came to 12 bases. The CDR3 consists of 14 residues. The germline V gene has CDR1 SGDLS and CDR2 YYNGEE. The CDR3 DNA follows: TGTGCCAGCAGCGACGGGGGTTCGCACAATGAGCAGTTCTTC. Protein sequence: CASSDGGSHNEQFF.

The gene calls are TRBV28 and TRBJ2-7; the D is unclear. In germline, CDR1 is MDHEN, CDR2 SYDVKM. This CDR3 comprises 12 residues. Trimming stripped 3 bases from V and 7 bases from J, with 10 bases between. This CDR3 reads CASSFGLWEQYF. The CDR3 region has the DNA TGTGCCAGCAGTTTCGGGCTGTGGGAGCAGTACTTC.

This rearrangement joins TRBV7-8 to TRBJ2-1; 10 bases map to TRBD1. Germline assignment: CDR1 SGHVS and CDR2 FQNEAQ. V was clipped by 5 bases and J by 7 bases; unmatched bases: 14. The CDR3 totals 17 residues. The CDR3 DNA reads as TGTGCCAGCAGCACCCGCAGCCGGGACAGGGGTCGGAATGAGCAGTTCTTC. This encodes CASSTRSRDRGRNEQFF.

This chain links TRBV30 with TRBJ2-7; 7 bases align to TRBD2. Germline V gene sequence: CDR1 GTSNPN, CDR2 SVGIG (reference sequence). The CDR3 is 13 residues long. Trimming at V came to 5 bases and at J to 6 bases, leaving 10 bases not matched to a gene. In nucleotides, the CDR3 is TGTGCCTGGGATCAGGCGGGAGTGCGCGAGCAGTACTTC. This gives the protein CAWDQAGVREQYF.

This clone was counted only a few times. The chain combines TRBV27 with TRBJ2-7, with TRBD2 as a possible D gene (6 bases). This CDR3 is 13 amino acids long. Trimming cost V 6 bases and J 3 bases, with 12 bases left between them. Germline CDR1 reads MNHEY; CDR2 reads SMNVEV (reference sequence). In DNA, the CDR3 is TGTGCCAGCAGGGTGATCGGGAGCTACGAGCAGTACTTC. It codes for CASRVIGSYEQYF.

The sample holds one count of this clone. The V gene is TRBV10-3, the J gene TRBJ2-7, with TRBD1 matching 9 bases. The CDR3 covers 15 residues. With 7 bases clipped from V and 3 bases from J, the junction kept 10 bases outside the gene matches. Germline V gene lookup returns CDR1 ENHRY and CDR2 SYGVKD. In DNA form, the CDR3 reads TGTGCCATCAAGGGGGGTGGGACAGGGATCTACGAGCAGTACTTC. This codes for CAIKGGGTGIYEQYF.

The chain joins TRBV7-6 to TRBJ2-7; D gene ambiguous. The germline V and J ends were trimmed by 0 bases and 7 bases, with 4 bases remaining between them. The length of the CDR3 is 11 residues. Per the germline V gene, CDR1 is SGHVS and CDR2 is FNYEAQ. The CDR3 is CASSLAGEQYF. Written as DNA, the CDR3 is TGTGCCAGCAGCTTAGCGGGGGAGCAGTACTTC.

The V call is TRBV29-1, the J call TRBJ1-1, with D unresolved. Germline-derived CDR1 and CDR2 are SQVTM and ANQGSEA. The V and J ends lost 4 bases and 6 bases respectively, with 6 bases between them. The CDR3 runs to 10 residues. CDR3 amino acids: CSVGGSEAFF. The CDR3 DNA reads TGCAGCGTTGGTGGCTCTGAAGCTTTCTTT.

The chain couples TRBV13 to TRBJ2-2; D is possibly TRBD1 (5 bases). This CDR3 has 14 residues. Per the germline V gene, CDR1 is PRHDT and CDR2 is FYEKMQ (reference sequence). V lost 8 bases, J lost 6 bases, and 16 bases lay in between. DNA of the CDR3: TGTGCCAGCCGGGTGGCCCAGGGCGCCGGGGAGCTGTTTTTT. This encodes CASRVAQGAGELFF. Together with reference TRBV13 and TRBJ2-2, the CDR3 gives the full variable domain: AAGVIQSPRHLIKEKRETATLKCYPIPRHDTVYWYQQGPGQDPQFLISFYEKMQSDKGSIPDRFSAQQFSDYHSELNMSSLELGDSALYFCASRVAQGAGELFFGEGSRLTVL.

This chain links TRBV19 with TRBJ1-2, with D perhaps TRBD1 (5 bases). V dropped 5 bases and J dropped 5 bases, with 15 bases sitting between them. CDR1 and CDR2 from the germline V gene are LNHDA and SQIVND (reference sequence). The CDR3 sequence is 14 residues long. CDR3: CASSGTGTAYGYTF. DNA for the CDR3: TGTGCCAGTAGTGGGACCGGGACGGCATATGGCTACACCTTC.

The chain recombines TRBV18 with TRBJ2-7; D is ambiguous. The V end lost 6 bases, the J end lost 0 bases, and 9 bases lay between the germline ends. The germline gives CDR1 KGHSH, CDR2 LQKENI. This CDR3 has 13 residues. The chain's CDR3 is CASSPGPSYEQYF. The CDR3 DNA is TGTGCCAGCTCCCCGGGTCCCTCCTACGAGCAGTACTTC.

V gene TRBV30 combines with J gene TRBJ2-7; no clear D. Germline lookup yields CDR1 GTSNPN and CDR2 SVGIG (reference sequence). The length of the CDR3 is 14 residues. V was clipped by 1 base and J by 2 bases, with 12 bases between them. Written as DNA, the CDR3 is TGTGCCTGGAGTGCACAGTCGGGCCCCTACGAGCAGTACTTC. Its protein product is CAWSAQSGPYEQYF.

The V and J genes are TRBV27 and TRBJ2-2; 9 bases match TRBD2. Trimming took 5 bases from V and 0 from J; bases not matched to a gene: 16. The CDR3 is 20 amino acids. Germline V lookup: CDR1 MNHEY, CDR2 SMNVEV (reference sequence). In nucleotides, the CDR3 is TGTGCCAGCAGTCCAATAGCGGGAGAGATGGTAACACCGAACACCGGGGAGCTGTTTTTT. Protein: CASSPIAGEMVTPNTGELFF.

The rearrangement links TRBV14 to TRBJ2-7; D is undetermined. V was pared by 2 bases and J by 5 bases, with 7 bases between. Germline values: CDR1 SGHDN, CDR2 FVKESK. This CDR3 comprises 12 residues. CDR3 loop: CASSQWNDEQYF. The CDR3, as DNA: TGTGCCAGCAGCCAATGGAATGACGAGCAGTACTTC.

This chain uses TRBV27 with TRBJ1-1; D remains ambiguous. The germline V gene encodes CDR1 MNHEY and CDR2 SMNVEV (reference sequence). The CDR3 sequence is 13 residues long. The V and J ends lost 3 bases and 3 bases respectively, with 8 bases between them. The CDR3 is CASSFAGYTEAFF. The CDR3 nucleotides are TGTGCCAGCAGTTTTGCCGGGTACACTGAAGCTTTCTTT.

CDR3 coding DNA: TGTGCCAGCAGTGAACTGCTAGCGGGAGGGTGGGAGCTGTTTTTT. Protein: CASSELLAGGWELFF. The gene calls are TRBV2 and TRBJ2-2; 12 positions match TRBD2. Germline-derived CDR1 and CDR2 are SNHLY and FYNNEI. The CDR3 is 15 residues long. V trimming: 2 bases; J trimming: 9 bases; junction bases outside the gene matches: 4.

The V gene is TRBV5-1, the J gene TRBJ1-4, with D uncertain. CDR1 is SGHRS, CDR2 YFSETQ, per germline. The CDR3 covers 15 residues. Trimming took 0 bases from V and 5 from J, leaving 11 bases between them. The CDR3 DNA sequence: TGCGCCAGCAGCTTGGGGTACAGTGAAAATGAAAAACTGTTTTTT. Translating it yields CASSLGYSENEKLFF.

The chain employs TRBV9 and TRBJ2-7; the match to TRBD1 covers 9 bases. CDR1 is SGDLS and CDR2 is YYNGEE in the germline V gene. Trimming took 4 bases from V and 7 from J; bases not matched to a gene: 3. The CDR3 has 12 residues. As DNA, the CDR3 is TGTGCCAGCAGCATGACAGGGGGTGAGCAGTACTTC. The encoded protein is CASSMTGGEQYF.